A selection of T cell receptor beta chains follows, all from one sample in a study of OX40 agonist ivuxolimab in advanced cancers. The method was immunoSEQ multiplex PCR; TCRdb's version includes in-frame clones alone and lacks a portion of them. The sample lists around 76,000 clones; about 78% were seen once. Sequenced here: CD4+ or CD8+ T cells sorted from blood, sampled in a trial of the OX40 agonist ivuxolimab. The receptors shown here come from an adult with an advanced solid tumor such as melanoma, head and neck, liver or kidney cancer. CDR3s include the opening cysteine and the closing phenylalanine or tryptophan. The D gene is left open where the match is weak. Part of the rows lack a size; the others show once, few, many or a class for expanded clones.

j_call | d_call | v_call | clone_size | cdr3_aa | cdr3_nt
TRBJ2-1 | - | TRBV4-2 | - | CASSQERAEYNEQFF | TGTGCCAGCAGCCAAGAGCGGGCCGAATACAATGAGCAGTTCTTC
TRBJ1-4 | - | TRBV7-2 | - | CASSLTSYNEKLFF | TGTGCCAGCAGCTTGACAAGTTATAATGAAAAACTGTTTTTT
TRBJ1-3 | - | TRBV6-1 | once | CASSEPQPGNTIYF | TGTGCCAGCAGTGAACCCCAGCCTGGAAACACCATATATTTT
TRBJ2-7 | - | TRBV21-1 | - | CASSKGEVGAGGARLDYEQYF | TGTGCCAGCAGCAAAGGTGAGGTTGGGGCAGGGGGCGCTAGGTTGGACTACGAGCAGTACTTC
TRBJ1-1 | TRBD1 | TRBV6-1 | once | CASSGDRANTEAFF | TGTGCCAGCAGTGGGGACAGGGCGAACACTGAAGCTTTCTTT
TRBJ1-5 | - | TRBV15 | - | CATSRYPVSNQPQHF | TGTGCCACCAGCAGATATCCGGTGAGCAATCAGCCCCAGCATTTT
TRBJ1-3 | - | TRBV5-8 | - | CASRPRGAGNTIYF | TGTGCCAGCAGACCCAGGGGCGCTGGAAACACCATATATTTT
TRBJ1-5 | TRBD1 | TRBV18 | - | CASSSGTGEPQHF | TGTGCCAGCTCGTCCGGGACAGGGGAGCCCCAGCATTTT
TRBJ1-4 | - | TRBV4-3 | few | CASSQDSGTNEKLFF | TGCGCCAGCAGCCAAGATAGTGGTACTAATGAAAAACTGTTTTTT
TRBJ2-3 | TRBD1 | TRBV9 | - | CASSFGVGQGAGTQYF | TGTGCCAGCAGCTTCGGGGTAGGGCAGGGGGCTGGTACGCAGTATTTT
TRBJ1-1 | - | TRBV29-1 | - | CSVDRQANTEAFF | TGCAGCGTTGACAGACAGGCGAACACTGAAGCTTTCTTT
TRBJ2-7 | TRBD2 | TRBV5-1 | - | CASSLAGGSGAYEQYF | TGCGCCAGCAGCTTGGCCGGCGGGAGCGGGGCCTACGAGCAGTACTTC
TRBJ1-1 | - | TRBV20-1 | few | CSAREDTEAFF | TGCAGTGCTAGGGAGGACACTGAAGCTTTCTTT
TRBJ1-5 | - | TRBV5-8 | once | CASSLRGYGNQPQHF | TGTGCCAGCAGCTTGCGAGGGTATGGCAATCAGCCCCAGCATTTT
TRBJ2-5 | - | TRBV5-4 | - | CASSKLQVSQETQYF | TGTGCCAGCAGCAAGCTACAGGTTTCCCAAGAGACCCAGTACTTC
TRBJ2-5 | - | TRBV9 | - | CASSVGIAVEETQYF | TGTGCCAGCAGCGTAGGTATAGCAGTTGAAGAGACCCAGTACTTC
TRBJ2-7 | - | TRBV5-1 | - | CASSLGRLPYEQYF | TGCGCCAGCAGCTTGGGAAGGCTTCCATACGAGCAGTACTTC
TRBJ2-7 | - | TRBV15 | once | CATSRGALLEYPFYEQYF | TGTGCCACCAGCAGAGGGGCCCTGTTGGAATACCCCTTCTACGAGCAGTACTTC
TRBJ1-3 | - | TRBV7-2 | - | CASSGDLLGVRSGNTIYF | TGTGCCAGCAGCGGGGATCTATTGGGAGTCCGCTCTGGAAACACCATATATTTT
TRBJ2-5 | - | TRBV5-4 | - | CASSSPQGTQYF | TGTGCCAGCAGCTCCCCGCAGGGGACCCAGTACTTC
TRBJ2-1 | - | TRBV7-2 | few | CASTATSSEQFF | TGTGCCAGCACCGCGACTAGTTCCGAGCAGTTCTTC
TRBJ2-7 | - | TRBV7-2 | - | CASSSPTGARWEQYF | TGTGCCAGCAGCTCGCCGACAGGCGCGAGGTGGGAGCAGTACTTC
TRBJ2-3 | - | TRBV5-5 | once | CASSWGADTQYF | TGTGCCAGCAGCTGGGGGGCAGATACGCAGTATTTT
TRBJ2-1 | - | TRBV19 | - | CASTESSLGRNEQFF | TGTGCCAGTACCGAATCCTCCCTAGGGCGCAATGAGCAGTTCTTC
TRBJ1-4 | - | TRBV11-2 | - | CASNPKEDRDIRNEKLFF | TGTGCCAGCAACCCTAAGGAGGACCGGGACATAAGAAATGAAAAACTGTTTTTT
TRBJ2-1 | TRBD2 | TRBV6-5 | - | CASSSLGGYYNEQFF | TGTGCCAGCAGTTCTCTCGGGGGGTACTACAATGAGCAGTTCTTC
TRBJ1-3 | - | TRBV21-1 | few | CASSPRQGTSGNTIYF | TGTGCCAGCAGCCCCCGACAGGGGACCTCTGGAAACACCATATATTTT
TRBJ1-3 | TRBD1 | TRBV7-2 | - | CASSLRTGGRSGNTIYF | TGTGCCAGCAGCTTAAGGACAGGGGGACGGTCTGGAAACACCATATATTTT
TRBJ2-2 | - | TRBV11-3 | once | CASSIHRTGELFF | TGTGCCAGCAGTATTCACAGGACCGGGGAGCTGTTTTTT
TRBJ2-1 | - | TRBV5-1 | - | CASSLVDPPDEQFF | TGCGCCAGCAGCTTGGTAGATCCGCCGGATGAGCAGTTCTTC
TRBJ2-1 | - | TRBV30 | - | CAWSVRNEQFF | TGTGCCTGGAGTGTACGCAATGAGCAGTTCTTC
TRBJ2-7 | - | TRBV5-1 | - | CASSPGLLPSYHEQYF | TGCGCCAGCAGCCCCGGACTCCTACCCAGCTACCACGAGCAGTACTTC
TRBJ1-1 | TRBD1 | TRBV7-9 | - | CASSLARGLTEAFF | TGTGCCAGCAGCTTAGCGAGGGGGCTCACTGAAGCTTTCTTT
TRBJ2-7 | TRBD2 | TRBV4-2 | once | CASSHLLAGGAGEQYF | TGTGCCAGCAGCCACCTACTAGCGGGAGGTGCGGGGGAGCAGTACTTC
TRBJ1-5 | - | TRBV19 | - | CASSIIADSGNQPQHF | TGTGCCAGTAGTATCATTGCGGACAGCGGCAATCAGCCCCAGCATTTT
TRBJ2-7 | - | TRBV13 | - | CASSFWGSYEQYF | TGTGCCAGCAGCTTTTGGGGCTCCTACGAGCAGTACTTC
TRBJ1-5 | - | TRBV6-1 | few | CASRGGAYSNQPQHF | TGTGCCAGCAGGGGGGGTGCGTATAGCAATCAGCCCCAGCATTTT